These 31 T cell receptor beta chains were all obtained from the same sample, sequenced in a study of blood T cell repertoires in COVID-19. Sequencing used immunoSEQ multiplex PCR; TCRdb keeps in-frame clones, though not all of them. Among some 300,000 clones listed, roughly nine tenths were seen once. Sequencing was carried out using PBMCs or T cells enriched from blood (not recorded which). These receptors were taken from a woman aged 25 to 39 who had recovered from COVID-19.

The gene calls are TRBV18 and TRBJ1-5, with 9 bases identical to TRBD1. V trimming: 3 bases; J trimming: 7 bases; junction bases outside the gene matches: 7. The CDR3 loop spans 15 amino acids. Germline V lookup: CDR1 KGHSH, CDR2 LQKENI. The CDR3 here is CASSPGQGIGQPQHF. The CDR3 DNA reads as TGTGCCAGCTCACCGGGACAGGGAATTGGACAGCCCCAGCATTTT.

The chain couples TRBV27 to TRBJ2-7; D not resolved. V gave up 1 base and J gave up 4 bases, with 17 bases separating them. Germline V gene sequence: CDR1 MNHEY, CDR2 SMNVEV (reference sequence). This CDR3 contains 16 residues. The CDR3, as DNA: TGTGCCAGCAGTTTATTCAGTATTACAGCCGGTTACGAGCAGTACTTC. Protein: CASSLFSITAGYEQYF.

The chain uses TRBV4-3 and TRBJ2-1, with 9 positions matching TRBD2. The CDR3 spans 19 residues. Germline V lookup: CDR1 LGHNA, CDR2 YSLEER. The junction had 18 bases not matched to a gene; V was cut back by 0 bases and J by 9 bases. The CDR3 reads CASSQDAGGPSFSSGEQFF. CDR3 coding DNA: TGCGCCAGCAGCCAAGACGCGGGAGGGCCTTCATTCAGTTCGGGTGAGCAGTTCTTC.

This chain uses TRBV5-5 with TRBJ2-1, with D possibly matching TRBD2 (6 bases). Germline V gene sequence: CDR1 SGHKS, CDR2 YYEKEE (reference sequence). The CDR3 loop spans 15 amino acids. V was shortened by 2 bases and J by 3 bases, with 12 bases between the two germline ends. CDR3: CASSFAGSFYNEQFF. The CDR3 nucleotides are TGTGCCAGCAGCTTTGCGGGAAGCTTCTACAATGAGCAGTTCTTC.

The rearrangement links TRBV25-1 to TRBJ1-5, with 7 bases lining up with TRBD1. The germline V gene encodes CDR1 MGHDK and CDR2 SYGVNS. The CDR3 loop spans 13 amino acids. V lost 8 bases, J lost 5 bases, and 6 bases stayed unmatched. The CDR3 sequence is CASHGTVHQPQHF. CDR3 DNA: TGTGCCAGCCACGGGACAGTTCATCAGCCCCAGCATTTT.

This chain connects TRBV6-1 to TRBJ2-1; TRBD1 aligns across 11 bases. The germline V gene has CDR1 MNHNS and CDR2 SASEGT. Trimming at V came to 2 bases and at J to 7 bases, leaving 7 bases not matched to a gene. This CDR3 region has 16 residues. The CDR3 reads CASSEQVGQGANEQFF. In DNA form, the CDR3 reads TGTGCCAGCAGTGAACAGGTCGGACAGGGGGCGAATGAGCAGTTCTTC.

This rearrangement joins TRBV13 to TRBJ1-5, with D perhaps matching TRBD1 (5 bases). The germline V gene has CDR1 PRHDT and CDR2 FYEKMQ (reference sequence). The length of the CDR3 is 14 residues. V shed 3 bases and J shed 1 base, with 7 bases lying between them. The CDR3 is CASSLGPSNQPQHF. Here the CDR3 DNA reads TGTGCCAGCAGCTTGGGGCCAAGCAATCAGCCCCAGCATTTT.

The chain recombines TRBV10-3 with TRBJ1-2; 7 bases align to TRBD1. The CDR3 has 15 residues. Germline assignment: CDR1 ENHRY and CDR2 SYGVKD. The junction had 7 bases not matched to a gene; V was cut back by 4 bases and J by 2 bases. The CDR3 reads CAISGGTENNYGYTF. CDR3 nucleotide sequence: TGTGCCATCAGTGGGGGGACAGAGAACAACTATGGCTACACCTTC.

The chain is built from TRBV6-5 and TRBJ1-2, with no clear D. This CDR3 contains 12 residues. The V gene lost 7 bases and the J gene lost 7 bases, with 13 bases spanning the gap. CDR1 MNHEY and CDR2 SVGAGI come from the germline V gene. CDR3 protein: CASMRVGSGYTF. The CDR3 nucleotides are TGTGCCAGCATGCGGGTGGGGTCTGGCTACACCTTC.

The genes are TRBV9 and TRBJ2-2, with 11 bases lining up with TRBD2. J lost 1 base, V lost 0 bases, and 14 bases had no gene match. There are 21 residues in the CDR3. Germline V CDR1 and CDR2: SGDLS, YYNGEE. The CDR3 spells CASSVDEGGPSGRRNTGELFF. As DNA, the CDR3 is TGTGCCAGCAGCGTAGATGAAGGGGGGCCTAGCGGGAGGAGGAACACCGGGGAGCTGTTTTTT.

The V gene is TRBV6-5, the J gene TRBJ2-7; the D gene is possibly TRBD2 (5 bases). This CDR3 is built from 12 residues. From germline, CDR1 is MNHEY and CDR2 SVGAGI. Trimming removed 6 bases at V and 7 bases at J, with 13 bases between. This CDR3 reads CASRPNPGEQYF. The CDR3 DNA is TGTGCCAGCAGGCCGAATCCGGGAGAGCAGTACTTC.

This chain uses TRBV5-1 with TRBJ2-3; 14 positions agree with TRBD2. The CDR3 covers 16 residues. Looked up from germline, CDR1 is SGHRS and CDR2 is YFSETQ. The ends lost 4 bases at V and 6 bases at J; junction bases unmatched: 7. For the CDR3, the DNA is TGCGCCAGCAGCCTGCGACTAGCGGGAGGGCCTGATACGCAGTATTTT. Protein sequence: CASSLRLAGGPDTQYF.

The chain links TRBV29-1 to TRBJ2-1; D is perhaps TRBD2 (6 bases). In germline, CDR1 is SQVTM, CDR2 ANQGSEA. The ends were cut back, 0 bases at V and 12 bases at J, with 24 bases in the middle. The CDR3 is made up of 16 amino acids. The chain's CDR3 is CSVEDLWGEASKGQFF. Here the CDR3 DNA reads TGCAGCGTTGAAGATCTATGGGGGGAGGCCTCGAAAGGGCAGTTCTTC.

This chain links TRBV18 with TRBJ2-3; D possibly corresponds to TRBD2 (6 bases). V gave up 3 bases and J gave up 6 bases, with 10 bases separating them. Looked up from germline, CDR1 is KGHSH and CDR2 is LQKENI. The CDR3 is 13 residues long. In DNA, the CDR3 is TGTGCCAGCTCACCGAGACTAGAGGATACGCAGTATTTT. Translation gives CASSPRLEDTQYF.

The J gene is TRBJ2-1, the V gene TRBV29-1; 12 bases line up with TRBD2. CDR1 and CDR2 (germline): SQVTM, ANQGSEA. V lost 5 bases to trimming and J lost 2 bases; unmatched junction nucleotides: 4. CDR3 length: 15 amino acids. In DNA, the CDR3 is TGCAGCGTTATGACTAGCGGGAGTGCCTACAATGAGCAGTTCTTC. This gives the protein CSVMTSGSAYNEQFF.

The chain couples TRBV2 to TRBJ1-5, with D maybe TRBD1 (5 bases). V was trimmed by 10 bases and J by 3 bases, leaving 19 bases between them. Germline values: CDR1 SNHLY, CDR2 FYNNEI. There are 15 residues in the CDR3. CDR3 region: CATRPSDSFNQPQHF. The CDR3 DNA reads as TGTGCCACCCGACCGTCCGACAGTTTCAATCAGCCCCAGCATTTT.

The CDR3: CASTQAGLGAWGEAFF. Written as DNA, the CDR3 is TGTGCCAGTACCCAAGCGGGCCTCGGGGCGTGGGGTGAAGCTTTCTTT. The chain carries TRBV19 and TRBJ1-1, with a weak D call TRBD1 (5 bases). Trimming pared 7 bases from V and 7 bases from J, leaving 25 bases between. The germline V gene encodes CDR1 LNHDA and CDR2 SQIVND (reference sequence). The CDR3 sequence is 16 residues long. The full variable domain, its missing parts supplied by reference TRBV19 and TRBJ1-1, is DGGITQSPKYLFRKEGQNVTLSCEQNLNHDAMYWYRQDPGQGLRLIYYSQIVNDFQKGDIAEGYSVSREKKESFPLTVTSAQKNPTAFYLCASTQAGLGAWGEAFFGQGTRLTVV.

The CDR3 sequence: CASSPGTSPSSYNSPLHF. Here the CDR3 DNA reads TGTGCCAGCTCACCCGGGACATCCCCCAGCTCCTATAATTCACCCCTCCACTTT. The chain carries TRBV18 and TRBJ1-6; a weak D match, TRBD1 (6 bases). V lost 3 bases to trimming and J lost 0 bases, with 15 bases between them. The CDR3 has 18 residues. Germline CDR1 reads KGHSH; CDR2 reads LQKENI.

J is TRBJ2-1 and V is TRBV27, with 10 bases matching TRBD2. This CDR3 is 17 amino acids long. The germline V gene encodes CDR1 MNHEY and CDR2 SMNVEV (reference sequence). The ends lost 5 bases at V and 5 bases at J; junction bases unmatched: 12. The CDR3 loop reads CASSPDPLAGLNNEQFF. The CDR3 DNA is TGTGCCAGCAGTCCCGACCCACTAGCGGGATTGAACAATGAGCAGTTCTTC.

The V gene is TRBV21-1, the J gene TRBJ1-2; TRBD1, the table's D call, lacks a check against the DNA. TRBV21-1 is shown as a pseudogene. The CDR3 is made up of 17 amino acids. The CDR3 protein is CASSMPFRTGDVYGYTF. The CDR3 DNA follows: TGTGCCAGCAGCATGCCATTCCGGACAGGGGATGTATATGGCTACACCTTC.

The chain combines TRBV24-1 with TRBJ2-5; 13 bases align to TRBD2. CDR3 length equals 17 residues. Germline loops: CDR1 KGHDR, CDR2 SFDVKD. With V trimmed by 4 bases and J by 4 bases, 8 bases remained unmatched. Here the CDR3 DNA reads TGTGCCACCAGTGACACCCGGACTAGCGGGAGTGGAGAGACCCAGTACTTC. It translates to CATSDTRTSGSGETQYF.

This chain uses TRBV11-2 with TRBJ2-2, with 11 bases that match TRBD1. With V trimmed by 0 bases and J by 14 bases, 2 bases remained unmatched. Germline CDR1 reads SGHAT; CDR2 reads FQNNGV. The CDR3 is 13 residues long. CDR3 in amino acids: CASSLDRTGGLFF. The DNA of the CDR3 is TGTGCCAGCAGCTTAGATCGGACAGGGGGCCTGTTTTTT.

The chain is built from TRBV25-1 and TRBJ2-2; D ambiguous. The CDR3 length is 12 residues. The V gene lost 8 bases and the J gene lost 4 bases, with 8 bases spanning the gap. Looked up from germline, CDR1 is MGHDK and CDR2 is SYGVNS. CDR3 residues: CASSIATGELFF. CDR3 coding DNA: TGTGCCAGCTCCATAGCCACCGGGGAGCTGTTTTTT.

The J gene is TRBJ1-1, the V gene TRBV12-3 or TRBV12-4; D gene ambiguous. Trimming took 4 bases from V and 10 from J, leaving 10 bases between them. This CDR3 region has 11 residues. The CDR3 loop reads CASSYLGGAFF. The CDR3 DNA sequence: TGTGCCAGCAGTTATCTAGGAGGAGCTTTCTTT.

V and J are TRBV19 and TRBJ1-2, with a tentative D call TRBD1 (5 bases). The V end lost 9 bases, the J end lost 4 bases, and 18 bases lay between the germline ends. CDR3 size: 14 residues. Germline V gene lookup returns CDR1 LNHDA and CDR2 SQIVND (reference sequence). The CDR3 here is CASGHDGGVYGYTF. Written as DNA, the CDR3 is TGTGCCAGCGGACATGACGGCGGCGTCTATGGCTACACCTTC.

This sequence joins TRBV6-5 and TRBJ2-7, with 8 bases that match TRBD2. The CDR3 is made up of 14 amino acids. CDR1 is MNHEY and CDR2 is SVGAGI in the germline V gene. The trim removed 6 bases at V and 2 bases at J, leaving 6 bases unmatched. The CDR3 DNA follows: TGTGCCAGCAGCGGATTAGCGGGACCCTACGAGCAGTACTTC. Protein: CASSGLAGPYEQYF.

V and J are TRBV7-8 and TRBJ2-4, with 9 positions matching TRBD1. There are 17 residues in the CDR3. The trim removed 1 base at V and 1 base at J, leaving 5 bases unmatched. CDR1 and CDR2 from the germline V gene are SGHVS and FQNEAQ. The CDR3 region has the DNA TGTGCCAGCAGCTTAGACAGGGGGCGGGCGGCCAAAAACATTCAGTACTTC. Residues: CASSLDRGRAAKNIQYF.

This clone was seen once. This sequence joins TRBV10-2 and TRBJ2-7, with 8 bases lining up with TRBD1. After removal of 0 bases from V and 4 bases from J, the junction contained 5 bases not matched to a gene. Germline values: CDR1 WSHSY, CDR2 SAAADI. CDR3 length equals 15 residues. CDR3 bases: TGCGCCAGCAGTGAGTCCGGGACAGGTAGATACGAGCAGTACTTC. It encodes CASSESGTGRYEQYF.

This chain links TRBV19 with TRBJ1-2; D is uncertain. The CDR3 runs 14 residues. V lost 4 bases and J 6 bases, leaving 15 bases between the germline ends. The germline gives CDR1 LNHDA, CDR2 SQIVND (reference sequence). The CDR3 loop reads CASSTATFWDGYTF. In nucleotides, the CDR3 is TGTGCCAGTAGTACCGCGACATTTTGGGATGGCTACACCTTC. Full variable domain (outside the CDR3, taken from reference TRBV19 and TRBJ1-2): DGGITQSPKYLFRKEGQNVTLSCEQNLNHDAMYWYRQDPGQGLRLIYYSQIVNDFQKGDIAEGYSVSREKKESFPLTVTSAQKNPTAFYLCASSTATFWDGYTFGSGTRLTVV.

The chain couples TRBV5-1 to TRBJ2-7, with 11 bases matching TRBD2. The trim removed 0 bases at V and 0 bases at J, leaving 5 bases unmatched. Germline V gene lookup returns CDR1 SGHRS and CDR2 YFSETQ. There are 17 residues in the CDR3. CDR3 nucleotide sequence: TGCGCCAGCAGCTTGGTACCGGGACTAGCGGCCTCCTACGAGCAGTACTTC. It translates to CASSLVPGLAASYEQYF.

The chain links TRBV9 to TRBJ2-1, with TRBD2 identical over 14 bases. The germline gives CDR1 SGDLS, CDR2 YYNGEE. Losses at the gene ends were 0 bases for V and 0 bases for J; bases not matched to a gene: 5. The CDR3 extends over 19 amino acids. For the CDR3, the DNA is TGTGCCAGCAGCGTAGGACTAGCGGGAGGGCCGGGCTCCTACAATGAGCAGTTCTTC. Amino acids: CASSVGLAGGPGSYNEQFF.